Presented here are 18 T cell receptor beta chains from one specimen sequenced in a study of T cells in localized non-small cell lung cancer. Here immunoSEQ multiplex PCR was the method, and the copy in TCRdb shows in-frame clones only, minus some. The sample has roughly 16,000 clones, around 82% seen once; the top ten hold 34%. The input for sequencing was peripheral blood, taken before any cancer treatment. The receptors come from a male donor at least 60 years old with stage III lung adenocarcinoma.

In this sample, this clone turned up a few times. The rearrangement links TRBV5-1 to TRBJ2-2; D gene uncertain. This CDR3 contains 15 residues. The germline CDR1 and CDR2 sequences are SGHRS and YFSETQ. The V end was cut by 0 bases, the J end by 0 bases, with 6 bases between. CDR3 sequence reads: CASSLVGSNTGELFF. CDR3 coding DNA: TGCGCCAGCAGCTTGGTAGGGTCGAACACCGGGGAGCTGTTTTTT.

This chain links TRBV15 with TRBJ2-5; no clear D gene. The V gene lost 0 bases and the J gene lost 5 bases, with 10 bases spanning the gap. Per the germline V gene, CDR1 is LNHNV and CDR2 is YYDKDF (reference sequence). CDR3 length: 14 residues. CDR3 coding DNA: TGTGCCACCAGCAGAGATGCGGTGGTGGAGACCCAGTACTTC. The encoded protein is CATSRDAVVETQYF.

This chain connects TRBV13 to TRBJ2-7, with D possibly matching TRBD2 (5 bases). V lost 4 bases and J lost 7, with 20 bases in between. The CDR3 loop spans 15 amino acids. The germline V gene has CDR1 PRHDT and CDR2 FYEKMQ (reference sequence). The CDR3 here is CASSSLTRVESEQYF. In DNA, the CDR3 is TGTGCCAGCAGCTCCTTGACGAGGGTGGAGTCGGAGCAGTACTTC.

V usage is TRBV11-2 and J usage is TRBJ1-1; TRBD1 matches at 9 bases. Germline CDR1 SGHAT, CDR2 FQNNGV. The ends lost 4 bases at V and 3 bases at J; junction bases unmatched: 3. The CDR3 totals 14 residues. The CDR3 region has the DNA TGTGCCAGCAGCTACCGACAGGGGGACACTGAAGCTTTCTTT. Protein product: CASSYRQGDTEAFF.

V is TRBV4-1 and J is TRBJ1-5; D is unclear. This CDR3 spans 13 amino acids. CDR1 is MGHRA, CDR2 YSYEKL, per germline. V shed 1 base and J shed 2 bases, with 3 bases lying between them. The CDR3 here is CASSQGGNQPQHF. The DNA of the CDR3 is TGCGCCAGCAGCCAAGGCGGCAATCAGCCCCAGCATTTT.

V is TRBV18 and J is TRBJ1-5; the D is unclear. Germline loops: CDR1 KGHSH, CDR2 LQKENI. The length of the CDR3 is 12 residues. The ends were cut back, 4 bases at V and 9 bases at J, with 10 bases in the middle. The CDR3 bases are TGTGCCAGCTCACTGCCCCCAGGGCCCCAGCATTTT. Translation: CASSLPPGPQHF.

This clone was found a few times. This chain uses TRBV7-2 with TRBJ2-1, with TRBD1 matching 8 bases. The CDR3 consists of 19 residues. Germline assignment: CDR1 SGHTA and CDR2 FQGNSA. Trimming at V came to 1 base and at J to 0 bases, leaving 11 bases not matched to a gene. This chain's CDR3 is CASSLVSGQGLSSYNEQFF. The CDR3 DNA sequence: TGTGCCAGCAGCTTAGTCTCAGGACAGGGATTAAGCTCCTACAATGAGCAGTTCTTC.

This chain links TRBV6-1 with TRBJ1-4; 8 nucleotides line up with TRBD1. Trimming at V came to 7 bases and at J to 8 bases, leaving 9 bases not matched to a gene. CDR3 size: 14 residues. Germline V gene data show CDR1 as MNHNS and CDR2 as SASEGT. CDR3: CASMEDRAREKLFF. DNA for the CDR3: TGTGCCAGCATGGAGGACAGGGCTCGGGAAAAACTGTTTTTT.

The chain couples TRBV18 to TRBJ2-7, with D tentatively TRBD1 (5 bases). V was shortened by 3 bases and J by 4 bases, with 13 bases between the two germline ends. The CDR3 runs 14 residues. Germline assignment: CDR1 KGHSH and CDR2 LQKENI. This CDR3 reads CASSPSRGPYEQYF. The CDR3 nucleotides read TGTGCCAGCTCACCCAGTAGGGGTCCATACGAGCAGTACTTC. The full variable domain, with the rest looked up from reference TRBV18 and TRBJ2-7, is NAGVMQNPRHLVRRRGQEARLRCSPMKGHSHVYWYRQLPEEGLKFMVYLQKENIIDESGMPKERFSAEFPKEGPSILRIQQVVRGDSAAYFCASSPSRGPYEQYFGPGTRLTVT.

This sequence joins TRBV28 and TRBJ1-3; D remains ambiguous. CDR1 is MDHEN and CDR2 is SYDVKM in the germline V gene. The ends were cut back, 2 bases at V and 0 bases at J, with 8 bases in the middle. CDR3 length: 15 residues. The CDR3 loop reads CASSLPTGSGNTIYF. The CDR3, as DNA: TGTGCCAGCAGTTTACCGACTGGCTCTGGAAACACCATATATTTT.

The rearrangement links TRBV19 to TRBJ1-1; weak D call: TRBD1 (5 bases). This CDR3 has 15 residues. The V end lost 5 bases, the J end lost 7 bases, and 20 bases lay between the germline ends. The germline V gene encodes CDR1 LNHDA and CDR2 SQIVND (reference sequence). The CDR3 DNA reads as TGTGCCAGTAGTTCGGGACTGCCAATCCTTTATGAAGCTTTCTTT. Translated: CASSSGLPILYEAFF.

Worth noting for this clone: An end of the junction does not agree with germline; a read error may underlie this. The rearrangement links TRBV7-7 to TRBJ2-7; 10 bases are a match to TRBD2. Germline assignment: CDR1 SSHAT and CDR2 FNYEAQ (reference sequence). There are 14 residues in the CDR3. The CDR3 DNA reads TGTGCTAGCAGCCCGAGGACTAGCGGATACGAGCAGTACTTC. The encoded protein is CASSPRTSGYEQYF.

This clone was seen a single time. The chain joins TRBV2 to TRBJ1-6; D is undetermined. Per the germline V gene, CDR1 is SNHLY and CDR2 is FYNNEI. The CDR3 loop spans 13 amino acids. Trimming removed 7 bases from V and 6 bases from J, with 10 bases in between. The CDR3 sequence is CASKLGINSPLHF. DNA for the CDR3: TGTGCCAGCAAGTTAGGGATTAATTCACCCCTCCACTTT. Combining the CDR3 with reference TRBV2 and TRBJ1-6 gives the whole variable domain EPEVTQTPSHQVTQMGQEVILRCVPISNHLYFYWYRQILGQKVEFLVSFYNNEISEKSEIFDDQFSVERPDGSNFTLKIRSTKLEDSAMYFCASKLGINSPLHFGNGTRLTVT.

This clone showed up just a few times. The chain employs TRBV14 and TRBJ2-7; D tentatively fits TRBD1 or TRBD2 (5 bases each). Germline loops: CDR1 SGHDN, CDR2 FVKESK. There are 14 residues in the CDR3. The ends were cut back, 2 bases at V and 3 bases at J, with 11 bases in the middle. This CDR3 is CASSQPGAGYEQYF. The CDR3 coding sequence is TGTGCCAGCAGCCAACCCGGGGCAGGCTACGAGCAGTACTTC. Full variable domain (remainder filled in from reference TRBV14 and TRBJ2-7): EAGVTQFPSHSVIEKGQTVTLRCDPISGHDNLYWYRRVMGKEIKFLLHFVKESKQDESGMPNNRFLAERTGGTYSTLKVQPAELEDSGVYFCASSQPGAGYEQYFGPGTRLTVT.

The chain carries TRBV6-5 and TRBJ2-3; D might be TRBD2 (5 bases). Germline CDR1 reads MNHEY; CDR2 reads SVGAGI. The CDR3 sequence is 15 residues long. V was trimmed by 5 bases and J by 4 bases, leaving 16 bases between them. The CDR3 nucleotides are TGTGCCAGCAGTGGAGGCTACCTCGTGGCAGATACGCAGTATTTT. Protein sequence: CASSGGYLVADTQYF.

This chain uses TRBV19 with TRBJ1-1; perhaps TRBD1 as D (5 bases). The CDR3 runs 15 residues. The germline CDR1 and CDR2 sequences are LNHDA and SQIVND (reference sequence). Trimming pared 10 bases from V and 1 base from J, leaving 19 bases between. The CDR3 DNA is TGTGCCACCCGATGGGGCGCTAGGGCGAACACTGAAGCTTTCTTT. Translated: CATRWGARANTEAFF. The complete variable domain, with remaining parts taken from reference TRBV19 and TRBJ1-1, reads DGGITQSPKYLFRKEGQNVTLSCEQNLNHDAMYWYRQDPGQGLRLIYYSQIVNDFQKGDIAEGYSVSREKKESFPLTVTSAQKNPTAFYLCATRWGARANTEAFFGQGTRLTVV.

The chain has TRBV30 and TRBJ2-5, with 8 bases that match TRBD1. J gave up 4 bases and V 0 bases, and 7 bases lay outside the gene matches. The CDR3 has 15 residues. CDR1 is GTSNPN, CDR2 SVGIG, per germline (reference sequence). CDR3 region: CAWSVGDRGLETQYF. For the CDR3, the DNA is TGTGCCTGGAGTGTTGGAGACAGGGGATTAGAGACCCAGTACTTC.

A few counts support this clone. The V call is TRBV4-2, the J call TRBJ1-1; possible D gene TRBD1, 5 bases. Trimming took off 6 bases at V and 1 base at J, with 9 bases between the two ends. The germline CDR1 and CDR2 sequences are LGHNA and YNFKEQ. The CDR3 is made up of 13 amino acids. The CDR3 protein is CASRRTGNTEAFF. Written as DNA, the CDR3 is TGTGCCAGCAGGCGCACAGGGAACACTGAAGCTTTCTTT.